Reported below is one T cell receptor (beta chain). TCRdb keeps only in-frame clones here, not all; method: immunoSEQ multiplex PCR. The sample yields approximately 130,000 clones, roughly 96% seen once. The data were obtained in a study of T cell changes during pregnancy in multiple sclerosis. Germline assignment: CDR1 LNHDA and CDR2 SQIVND (reference sequence). V was cut by 1 base and J by 9 bases, with 16 bases left in between. The CDR3 contains 15 residues. Sequenced material: peripheral blood, taken after pregnancy. The chain links TRBV19 to TRBJ2-1; possibly TRBD2 for D (6 bases). The origin of this receptor is a female donor with multiple sclerosis, enrolled in a pregnancy study. CDR3 amino acids: CASSIVLAGRTEQFF. In DNA form, the CDR3 reads TGTGCCAGTAGTATAGTCTTGGCAGGGAGGACTGAGCAGTTCTTC.